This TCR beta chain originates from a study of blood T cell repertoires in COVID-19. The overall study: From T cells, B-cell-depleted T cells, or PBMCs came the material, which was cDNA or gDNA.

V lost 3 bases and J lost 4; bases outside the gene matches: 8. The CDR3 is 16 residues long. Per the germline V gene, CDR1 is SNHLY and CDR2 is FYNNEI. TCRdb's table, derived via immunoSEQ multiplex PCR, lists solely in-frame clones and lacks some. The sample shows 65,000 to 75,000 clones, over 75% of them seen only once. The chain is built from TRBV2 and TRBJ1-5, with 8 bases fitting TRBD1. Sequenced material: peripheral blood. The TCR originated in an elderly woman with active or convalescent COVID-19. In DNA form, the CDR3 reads TGTGCCAGCAGTGATGGGCAGGACAGGGTGAATCAGCCCCAGCATTTT. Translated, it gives CASSDGQDRVNQPQHF.